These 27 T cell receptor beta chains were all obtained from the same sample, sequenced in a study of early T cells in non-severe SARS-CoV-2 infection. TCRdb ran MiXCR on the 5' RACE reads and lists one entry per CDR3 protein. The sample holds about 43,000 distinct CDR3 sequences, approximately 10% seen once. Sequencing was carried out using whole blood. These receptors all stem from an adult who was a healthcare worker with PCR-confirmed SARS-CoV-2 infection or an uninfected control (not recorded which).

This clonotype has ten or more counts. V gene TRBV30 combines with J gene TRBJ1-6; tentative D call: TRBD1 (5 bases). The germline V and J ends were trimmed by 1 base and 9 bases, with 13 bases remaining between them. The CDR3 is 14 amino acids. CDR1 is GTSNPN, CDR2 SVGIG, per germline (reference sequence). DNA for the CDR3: TGTGCCTGGAGTGACCACCAGGGTAGTTCACCCCTCCACTTT. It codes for CAWSDHQGSSPLHF.

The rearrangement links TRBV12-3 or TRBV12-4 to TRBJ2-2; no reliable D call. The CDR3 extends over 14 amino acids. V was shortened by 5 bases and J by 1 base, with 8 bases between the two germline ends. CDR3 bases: TGTGCCAGCAGTCCAACGGAGAACACCGGGGAGCTGTTTTTT. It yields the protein CASSPTENTGELFF.

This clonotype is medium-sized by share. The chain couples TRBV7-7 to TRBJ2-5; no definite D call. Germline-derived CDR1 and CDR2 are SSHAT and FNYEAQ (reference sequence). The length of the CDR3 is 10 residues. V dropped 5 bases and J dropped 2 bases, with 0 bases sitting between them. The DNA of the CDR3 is TGTGCCAGCAGCCAAGAGACCCAGTACTTC. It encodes CASSQETQYF.

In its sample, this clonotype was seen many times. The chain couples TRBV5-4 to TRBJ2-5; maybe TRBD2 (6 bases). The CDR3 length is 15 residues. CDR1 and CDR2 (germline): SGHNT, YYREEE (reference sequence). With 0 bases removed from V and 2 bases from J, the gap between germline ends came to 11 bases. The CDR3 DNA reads TGTGCCAGCAGCTTGGGACTAGGTTCGCAAGAGACCCAGTACTTC. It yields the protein CASSLGLGSQETQYF. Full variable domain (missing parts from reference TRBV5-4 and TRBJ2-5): ETGVTQSPTHLIKTRGQQVTLRCSSQSGHNTVSWYQQALGQGPQFIFQYYREEENGRGNFPPRFSGLQFPNYSSELNVNALELDDSALYLCASSLGLGSQETQYFGPGTRLLVL.

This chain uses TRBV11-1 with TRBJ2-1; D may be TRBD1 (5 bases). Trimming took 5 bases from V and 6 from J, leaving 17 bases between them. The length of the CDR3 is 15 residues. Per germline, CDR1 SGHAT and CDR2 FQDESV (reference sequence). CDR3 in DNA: TGTGCCAGCAGCCTGGACACCGGTAGAGGCAATGAGCAGTTCTTC. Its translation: CASSLDTGRGNEQFF.

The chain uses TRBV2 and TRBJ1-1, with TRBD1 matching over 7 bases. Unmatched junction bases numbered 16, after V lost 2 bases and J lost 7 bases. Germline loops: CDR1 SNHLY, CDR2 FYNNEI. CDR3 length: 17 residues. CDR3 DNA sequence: TGTGCCAGCAGTGAACTTCCCACAGGGGATGTATGGGTTGAAGCTTTCTTT. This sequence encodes CASSELPTGDVWVEAFF.

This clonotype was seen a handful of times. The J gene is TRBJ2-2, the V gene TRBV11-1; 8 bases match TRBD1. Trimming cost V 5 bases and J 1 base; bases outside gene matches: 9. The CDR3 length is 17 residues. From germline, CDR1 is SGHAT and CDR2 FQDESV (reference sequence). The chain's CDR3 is CASSPRQGARNTGELFF. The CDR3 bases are TGTGCCAGCAGCCCTCGCCAGGGGGCGAGGAACACCGGGGAGCTGTTTTTT.

CDR3 residues: CASSYAVLFYGYTF. The DNA for the CDR3 is TGTGCCAGCAGTTACGCGGTCCTCTTCTATGGCTACACCTTC. This rearrangement joins TRBV6-2 or TRBV6-3 to TRBJ1-2; D gene uncertain. The CDR3 loop spans 14 amino acids. The germline V gene has CDR1 MNHEY and CDR2 SVGEGT. V was shortened by 2 bases and J by 4 bases, with 11 bases between the two germline ends.

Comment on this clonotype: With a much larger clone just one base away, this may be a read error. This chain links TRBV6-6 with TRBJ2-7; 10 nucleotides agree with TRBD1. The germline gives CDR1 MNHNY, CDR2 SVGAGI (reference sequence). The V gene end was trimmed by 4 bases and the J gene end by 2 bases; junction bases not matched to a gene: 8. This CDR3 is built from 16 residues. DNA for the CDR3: TGTGCCAGCAGTTCGTGGCCCGGGACAGGGGCCTACGAGCAGTACTTC. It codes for CASSSWPGTGAYEQYF.

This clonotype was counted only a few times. CDR3 in amino acids: CASTARKGQNTEAFF. Written as DNA, the CDR3 is TGTGCCAGCACGGCGAGAAAGGGGCAGAACACTGAAGCTTTCTTT. The chain links TRBV12-3 or TRBV12-4 to TRBJ1-1, with D tentatively TRBD1 (5 bases). This CDR3 is built from 15 residues. The germline V and J ends were trimmed by 7 bases and 1 base, with 16 bases remaining between them.

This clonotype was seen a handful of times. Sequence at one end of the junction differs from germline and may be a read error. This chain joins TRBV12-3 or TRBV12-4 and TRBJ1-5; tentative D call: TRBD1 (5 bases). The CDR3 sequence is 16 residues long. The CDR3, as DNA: TGTGCCAGCAGTTTAGGGGGCCAGGGAGGCAATCAGTCCCAGCATTTT. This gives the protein CASSLGGQGGNQSQHF.

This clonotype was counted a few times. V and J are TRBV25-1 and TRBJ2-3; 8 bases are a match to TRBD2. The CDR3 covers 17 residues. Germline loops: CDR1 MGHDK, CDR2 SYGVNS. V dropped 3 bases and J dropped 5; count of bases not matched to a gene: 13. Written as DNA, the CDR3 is TGTGCCAGCAGTGACCTCCCAGCGGGGGCCCTCCAAGATACGCAGTATTTT. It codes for CASSDLPAGALQDTQYF. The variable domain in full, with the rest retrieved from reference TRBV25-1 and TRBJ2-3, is EADIYQTPRYLVIGTGKKITLECSQTMGHDKMYWYQQDPGMELHLIHYSYGVNSTEKGDLSSESTVSRIRTEHFPLTLESARPSHTSQYLCASSDLPAGALQDTQYFGPGTRLTVL.

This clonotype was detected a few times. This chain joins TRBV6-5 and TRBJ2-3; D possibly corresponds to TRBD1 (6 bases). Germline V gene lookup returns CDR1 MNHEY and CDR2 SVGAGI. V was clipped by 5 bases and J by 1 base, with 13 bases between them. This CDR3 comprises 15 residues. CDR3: CASSKTGYRTDTQYF. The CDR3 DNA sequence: TGTGCCAGCAGTAAAACAGGGTATCGCACAGATACGCAGTATTTT.

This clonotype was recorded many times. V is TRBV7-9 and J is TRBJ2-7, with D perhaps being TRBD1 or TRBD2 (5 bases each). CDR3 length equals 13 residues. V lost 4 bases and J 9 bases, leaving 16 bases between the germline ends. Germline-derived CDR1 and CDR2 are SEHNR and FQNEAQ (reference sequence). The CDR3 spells CASSSDTRDGQYF. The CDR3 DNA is TGTGCCAGCAGCTCGGACACTCGGGACGGGCAGTACTTC.

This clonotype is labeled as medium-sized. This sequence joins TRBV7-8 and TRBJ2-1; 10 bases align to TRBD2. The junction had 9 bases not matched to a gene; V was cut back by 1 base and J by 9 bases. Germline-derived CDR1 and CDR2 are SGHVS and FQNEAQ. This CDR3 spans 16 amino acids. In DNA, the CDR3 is TGTGCCAGCAGCTTAGAGTTTGGGACTAGCGACGGTGAGCAGTTCTTC. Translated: CASSLEFGTSDGEQFF.

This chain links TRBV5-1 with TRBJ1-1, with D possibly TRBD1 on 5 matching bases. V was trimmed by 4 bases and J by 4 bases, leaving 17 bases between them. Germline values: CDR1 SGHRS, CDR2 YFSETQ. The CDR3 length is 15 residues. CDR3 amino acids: CASSPVVGAGTEAFF. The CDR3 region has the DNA TGCGCCAGCAGCCCAGTTGTAGGGGCCGGCACTGAAGCTTTCTTT.

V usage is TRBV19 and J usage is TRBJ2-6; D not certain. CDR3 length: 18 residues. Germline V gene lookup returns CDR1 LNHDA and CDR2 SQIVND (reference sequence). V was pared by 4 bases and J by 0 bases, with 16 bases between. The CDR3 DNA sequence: TGTGCCAGTAGTACCCGACAAAGATCCAGCTCTGGGGCCAACGTCCTGACTTTC. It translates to CASSTRQRSSSGANVLTF.

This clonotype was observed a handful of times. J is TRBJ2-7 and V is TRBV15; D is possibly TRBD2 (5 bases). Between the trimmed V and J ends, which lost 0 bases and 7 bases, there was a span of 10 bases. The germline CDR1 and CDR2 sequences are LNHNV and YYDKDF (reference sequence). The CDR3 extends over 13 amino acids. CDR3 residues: CATSRDSSGEQYF. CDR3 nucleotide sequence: TGTGCCACCAGCAGAGATTCCAGCGGAGAGCAGTACTTC.

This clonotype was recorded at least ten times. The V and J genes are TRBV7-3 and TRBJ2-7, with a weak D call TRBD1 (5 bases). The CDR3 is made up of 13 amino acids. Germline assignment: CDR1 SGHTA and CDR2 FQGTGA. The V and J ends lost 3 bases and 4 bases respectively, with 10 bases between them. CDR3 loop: CASSLYQGYEQYF. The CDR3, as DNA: TGTGCCAGCAGCTTGTATCAGGGATACGAGCAGTACTTC.

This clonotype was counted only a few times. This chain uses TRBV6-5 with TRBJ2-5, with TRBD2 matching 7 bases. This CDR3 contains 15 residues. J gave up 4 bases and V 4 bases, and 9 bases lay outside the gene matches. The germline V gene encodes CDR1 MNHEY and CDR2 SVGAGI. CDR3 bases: TGTGCCAGCAGTTCCTGGGAGGGGTGGGTAGAGACCCAGTACTTC. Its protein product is CASSSWEGWVETQYF.

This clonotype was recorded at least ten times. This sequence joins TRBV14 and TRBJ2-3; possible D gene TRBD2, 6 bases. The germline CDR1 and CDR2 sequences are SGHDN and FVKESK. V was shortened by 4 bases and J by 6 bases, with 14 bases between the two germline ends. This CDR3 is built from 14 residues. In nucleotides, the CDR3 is TGTGCCAGCAGCCCCCGACTAGTAGGGGATACGCAGTATTTT. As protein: CASSPRLVGDTQYF.

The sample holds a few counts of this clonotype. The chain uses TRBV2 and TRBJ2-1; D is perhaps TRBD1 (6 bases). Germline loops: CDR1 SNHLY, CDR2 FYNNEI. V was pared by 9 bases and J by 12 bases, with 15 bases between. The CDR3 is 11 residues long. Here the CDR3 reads CASRTDVGQFF. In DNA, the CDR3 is TGTGCCAGTCGGACAGACGTTGGGCAGTTCTTC.

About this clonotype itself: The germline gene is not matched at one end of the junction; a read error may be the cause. The CDR3 DNA follows: TGTGCCAGCTCACCAGGGCTTAATAAAAAACTGTTTTTT. It specifies CASSPGLNKKLFF. J is TRBJ1-4 and V is TRBV18; D is undetermined. This CDR3 region has 13 residues. Germline loops: CDR1 KGHSH, CDR2 LQKENI.

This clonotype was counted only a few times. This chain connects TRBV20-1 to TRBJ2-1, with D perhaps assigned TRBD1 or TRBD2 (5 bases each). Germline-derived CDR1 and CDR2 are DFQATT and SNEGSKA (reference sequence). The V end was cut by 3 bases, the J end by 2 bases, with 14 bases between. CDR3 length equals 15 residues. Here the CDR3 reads CSASSGHQTYNEQFF. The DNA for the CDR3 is TGCAGTGCTAGTTCGGGGCACCAAACCTACAATGAGCAGTTCTTC.

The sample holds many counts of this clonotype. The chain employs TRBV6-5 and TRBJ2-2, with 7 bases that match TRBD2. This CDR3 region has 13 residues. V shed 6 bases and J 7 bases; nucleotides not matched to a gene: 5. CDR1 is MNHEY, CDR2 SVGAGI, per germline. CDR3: CASRRGDYGELFF. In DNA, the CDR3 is TGTGCCAGCAGACGGGGGGATTACGGGGAGCTGTTTTTT.

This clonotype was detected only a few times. The CDR3 here is CASSLRSFNEKLFF. Here the CDR3 DNA reads TGTGCCAGCAGCTTGAGGAGTTTTAATGAAAAACTGTTTTTT. This sequence joins TRBV7-9 and TRBJ1-4; D call uncertain. Germline CDR1 SEHNR, CDR2 FQNEAQ (reference sequence). The CDR3 runs 14 residues. Between the trimmed V and J ends, which lost 3 bases and 4 bases, there was a span of 9 bases.

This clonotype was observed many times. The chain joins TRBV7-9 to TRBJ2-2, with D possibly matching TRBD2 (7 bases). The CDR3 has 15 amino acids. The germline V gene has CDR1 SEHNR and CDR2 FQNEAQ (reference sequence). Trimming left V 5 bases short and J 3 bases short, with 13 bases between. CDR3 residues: CASSEKGGHTGELFF. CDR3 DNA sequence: TGTGCCAGCAGCGAGAAGGGGGGGCACACCGGGGAGCTGTTTTTT.